The rows below give T cell receptor beta chains drawn from one sample of a study of vaccination and CD4 T cells after COVID-19. These receptors have no known antigen. TCRdb re-called the PCR reads with MiXCR, one entry per CDR3 protein. The sample lists about 5,500 distinct CDR3 sequences, approximately 39% occurring once. Sequencing was done on a sample of CD4+ T cells from blood, cultured in vitro. These receptors all stem from a human donor in good health. CDR3s include the opening cysteine and the closing phenylalanine or tryptophan. Fields, in order: J gene, clone size, CDR3 length, V gene, CDR3 protein. Not every row has a clone size; where given, it reads once, few, many or a size class.

j_gene: TRBJ1-1; abundance: few; len: 15; v_gene: TRBV28; CDR3aa: CASSLVGVINTEAFF
j_gene: TRBJ1-1; abundance: few; len: 14; v_gene: TRBV15; CDR3aa: CATSRDYRNTEAFF
j_gene: TRBJ1-2; abundance: NA; len: 14; v_gene: TRBV12-5; CDR3aa: CASGSGAEGYGYTF
j_gene: TRBJ1-2; abundance: few; len: 14; v_gene: TRBV19; CDR3aa: CASRFGRTLYGYTF
j_gene: TRBJ1-5; abundance: few; len: 12; v_gene: TRBV6-1; CDR3aa: CASSLGDQPQHF
j_gene: TRBJ1-1; abundance: few; len: 14; v_gene: TRBV10-3; CDR3aa: CAISGTGGNTEAFF
j_gene: TRBJ1-1; abundance: NA; len: 13; v_gene: TRBV5-4; CDR3aa: CASSLEGRTEAFF
j_gene: TRBJ1-6; abundance: few; len: 15; v_gene: TRBV19; CDR3aa: CATRAQGQGHSPLHF
j_gene: TRBJ1-2; abundance: NA; len: 13; v_gene: TRBV10-2; CDR3aa: CASSDEGEHGYTF
j_gene: TRBJ2-7; abundance: NA; len: 15; v_gene: TRBV7-8; CDR3aa: CASSLEWDRVRRQYF
j_gene: TRBJ2-1; abundance: few; len: 14; v_gene: TRBV7-6; CDR3aa: CASSLMGGRNEQFF
j_gene: TRBJ2-2; abundance: NA; len: 14; v_gene: TRBV15; CDR3aa: CATSRDPNTGELFF
j_gene: TRBJ1-6; abundance: NA; len: 14; v_gene: TRBV6-5; CDR3aa: CASSYGGLNSPLHF
j_gene: TRBJ1-2; abundance: NA; len: 13; v_gene: TRBV19; CDR3aa: CASSNKINYGYTF